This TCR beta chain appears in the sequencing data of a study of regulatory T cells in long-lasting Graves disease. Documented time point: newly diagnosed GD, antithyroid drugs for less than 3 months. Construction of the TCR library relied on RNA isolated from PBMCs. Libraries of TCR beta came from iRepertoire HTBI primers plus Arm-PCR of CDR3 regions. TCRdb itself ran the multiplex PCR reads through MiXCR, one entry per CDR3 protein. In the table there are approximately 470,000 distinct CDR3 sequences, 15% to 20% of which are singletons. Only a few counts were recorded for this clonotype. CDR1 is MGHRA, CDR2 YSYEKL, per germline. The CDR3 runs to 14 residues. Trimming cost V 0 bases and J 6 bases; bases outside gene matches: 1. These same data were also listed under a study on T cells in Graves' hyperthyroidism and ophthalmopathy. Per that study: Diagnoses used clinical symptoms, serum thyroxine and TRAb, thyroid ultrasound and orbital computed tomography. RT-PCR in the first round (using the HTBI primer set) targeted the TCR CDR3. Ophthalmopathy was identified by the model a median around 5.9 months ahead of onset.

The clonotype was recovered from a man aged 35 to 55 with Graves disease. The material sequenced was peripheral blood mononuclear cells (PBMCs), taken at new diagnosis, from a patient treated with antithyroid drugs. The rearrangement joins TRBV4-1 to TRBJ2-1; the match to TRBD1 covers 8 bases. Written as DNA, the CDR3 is TGCGCCAGCAGCCAAGAACAGGGGGGCAATGAGCAGTTCTTC. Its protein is CASSQEQGGNEQFF.